The 13 T cell receptor beta chains in this list originate from one sample, sequenced in a study of blood T cell repertoires in COVID-19. Sequenced by immunoSEQ multiplex PCR; TCRdb stores in-frame clones only, minus some. The sample lists some 220,000 clones, 75% to 85% occurring once. The sequenced sample was peripheral blood. The receptors were gathered from a man aged 50 to 60 with COVID-19, enrolled during active disease.

A note on this clone: Compared with germline, one end of the junction differs, possibly owing to a read error. The chain uses TRBV2 and TRBJ1-5, with D unclear. Germline loops: CDR1 SNHLY, CDR2 FYNNEI. The CDR3 covers 15 residues. CDR3 protein: CASMFLPSGNQPQHF. In nucleotides, the CDR3 is TGTGCAAGCATGTTCCTCCCGAGCGGCAATCAGCCCCAGCATTTT.

This clone appeared once. V usage is TRBV11-2 and J usage is TRBJ1-6; 7 bases are shared with TRBD1. Germline trimming cut 5 bases from V and 10 bases from J; bases unmatched to any gene: 11. The CDR3 is 15 residues long. The germline V gene encodes CDR1 SGHAT and CDR2 FQNNGV. CDR3 loop: CASSPDQGGGSPLHF. Written as DNA, the CDR3 is TGTGCCAGCAGCCCGGACCAGGGGGGAGGATCACCCCTCCACTTT.

CDR3 loop: CASSLGQGATIYGYTF. The CDR3 coding sequence is TGCGCCAGCAGCTTGGGACAGGGGGCGACCATCTATGGCTACACCTTC. The chain has TRBV5-1 and TRBJ1-2, with 10 bases fitting TRBD1. With V trimmed by 0 bases and J by 4 bases, 6 bases remained unmatched. The germline V gene has CDR1 SGHRS and CDR2 YFSETQ. The CDR3 covers 16 residues.

The V call is TRBV3-1 (or the pseudogene TRBV3-2), the J call TRBJ1-1, with TRBD1 matching 8 bases. Germline CDR1 LGHDT, CDR2 YNNKEL (reference sequence). Trimming took 4 bases from V and 0 from J; bases not matched to a gene: 7. CDR3 length: 16 residues. The CDR3 loop reads CASSPRDRTMNTEAFF. In DNA, the CDR3 is TGTGCCAGCAGCCCGCGGGACAGGACCATGAACACTGAAGCTTTCTTT.

This chain links TRBV2 with TRBJ2-7, with 9 bases that match TRBD1. Germline lookup yields CDR1 SNHLY and CDR2 FYNNEI. The V segment lost 6 bases and the J segment 2 bases; nucleotides outside the gene matches: 8. CDR3 size: 15 residues. The CDR3 DNA reads as TGTGCCAGCAGGAGGGCCCGACAGGGGGCCTACGAGCAGTACTTC. Protein product: CASRRARQGAYEQYF.

This clone showed up just once. The CDR3: CASSQVAGGHNEQFF. In nucleotides, the CDR3 is TGCGCCAGCAGCCAGGTAGCGGGGGGGCACAATGAGCAGTTCTTC. This chain links TRBV4-1 with TRBJ2-1; 11 nucleotides agree with TRBD2. V lost 3 bases to trimming and J lost 5 bases; unmatched junction nucleotides: 3. Germline values: CDR1 MGHRA, CDR2 YSYEKL. This CDR3 has 15 amino acids.

This clone was recorded only once. CDR3 residues: CAWSPDISYNEQFF. The CDR3 nucleotides are TGTGCCTGGAGTCCGGACATCTCCTACAATGAGCAGTTCTTC. The chain is built from TRBV30 and TRBJ2-1, with D possibly being TRBD1 (5 bases). Germline lookup yields CDR1 GTSNPN and CDR2 SVGIG (reference sequence). The CDR3 consists of 14 residues. V was pared by 2 bases and J by 0 bases, with 8 bases between.

This chain links TRBV19 with TRBJ2-2, with unresolved D. The CDR3 covers 13 residues. Germline V CDR1 and CDR2: LNHDA, SQIVND (reference sequence). The V end lost 6 bases, the J end lost 1 base, and 6 bases lay between the germline ends. The CDR3: CASRQQNTGELFF. Written as DNA, the CDR3 is TGTGCCAGTAGACAGCAGAACACCGGGGAGCTGTTTTTT.

This clone turned up a few times. The chain employs TRBV7-6 and TRBJ2-7, with 7 bases aligning to TRBD2. Germline V gene lookup returns CDR1 SGHVS and CDR2 FNYEAQ. V was pared by 0 bases and J by 3 bases, with 11 bases of the junction left unmatched. This CDR3 has 17 residues. CDR3: CASSLAGEAGLNYEQYF. The CDR3 nucleotides read TGTGCCAGCAGCTTAGCGGGTGAAGCGGGACTGAACTACGAGCAGTACTTC. The full variable domain, with the rest looked up from reference TRBV7-6 and TRBJ2-7, is GAGVSQSPRYKVTKRGQDVALRCDPISGHVSLYWYRQALGQGPEFLTYFNYEAQQDKSGLPNDRFSAERPEGSISTLTIQRTEQRDSAMYRCASSLAGEAGLNYEQYFGPGTRLTVT.

The V call is TRBV30, the J call TRBJ2-1, with 8 bases that match TRBD2. The CDR3 length is 14 residues. V shed 7 bases, J shed 2 bases, and the junction held 7 bases outside the gene matches. The germline gives CDR1 GTSNPN, CDR2 SVGIG (reference sequence). The CDR3 DNA reads TGTGCCTATATAACGGGGGGGCCCTACAATGAGCAGTTCTTC. This encodes CAYITGGPYNEQFF. Variable domain in full (rest from reference TRBV30 and TRBJ2-1): SQTIHQWPATLVQPVGSPLSLECTVEGTSNPNLYWYRQAAGRGLQLLFYSVGIGQISSEVPQNLSASRPQDRQFILSSKKLLLSDSGFYLCAYITGGPYNEQFFGPGTRLTVL.

The chain has TRBV27 and TRBJ2-3; 10 bases align to TRBD2. The CDR3 is 15 amino acids. Germline V gene data show CDR1 as MNHEY and CDR2 as SMNVEV (reference sequence). The V gene end was trimmed by 7 bases and the J gene end by 5 bases; junction bases not matched to a gene: 9. CDR3 amino acids: CASISKRGGGDTQYF. CDR3 sequence (DNA): TGTGCCAGCATTAGCAAGCGGGGGGGTGGAGATACGCAGTATTTT.

The V and J genes are TRBV7-3 and TRBJ1-1; D might be TRBD1 (6 bases). The CDR3 contains 14 residues. CDR1 and CDR2 (germline): SGHTA, FQGTGA. V lost 5 bases to trimming and J lost 4 bases, with 14 bases between them. CDR3 residues: CASSATGSITEAFF. As DNA, the CDR3 is TGTGCCAGCAGCGCTACAGGGTCGATCACTGAAGCTTTCTTT.

The rearrangement joins TRBV4-2 to TRBJ1-2, with TRBD1 identical over 8 bases. With V trimmed by 0 bases and J by 8 bases, 5 bases remained unmatched. Germline CDR1 is LGHNA and CDR2 is YNFKEQ. The CDR3 length is 14 residues. CDR3 protein: CASSQDRQGIGYTF. DNA of the CDR3: TGTGCCAGCAGCCAAGATCGACAGGGGATAGGCTACACCTTC.